The 8 T cell receptor beta chains below come from one sample, sequenced in a study of CD8+CD57+ T cells in acquired aplastic anemia. Genomic DNA served as template for TCR beta VDJ and CDR3 profiling. TCRdb independently ran MiXCR on the reads; one entry per CDR3 protein. The repertoire holds 250,000 to 300,000 distinct CDR3 sequences, with roughly three fifths as singletons. Input material: sorted CD4+, CD8+, or CD8+CD57+ T cells (not recorded which) from PBMCs. The receptors were sampled from a human donor with severe aplastic anemia or a healthy control (not recorded which).

This chain joins TRBV7-3 and TRBJ1-6; D ambiguous. CDR1 SGHTA and CDR2 FQGTGA come from the germline V gene. The ends were cut back, 1 base at V and 8 bases at J, with 6 bases in the middle. CDR3 length: 13 amino acids. CDR3 sequence (DNA): TGTGCCAGCAGCTTAAGGTGGGATTCACCCCTCCACTTT. It translates to CASSLRWDSPLHF.

This sequence joins TRBV19 and TRBJ1-2; D remains unclear. Germline lookup yields CDR1 LNHDA and CDR2 SQIVND (reference sequence). The CDR3 extends over 15 amino acids. V was shortened by 1 base and J by 8 bases, with 17 bases between the two germline ends. This CDR3 is CASSIGFDIVRGYTF. CDR3 DNA: TGTGCCAGTAGTATAGGGTTTGACATCGTGAGAGGCTACACCTTC.

The sample holds many counts of this clonotype. The chain couples TRBV9 to TRBJ1-3; D ambiguous. Germline V gene sequence: CDR1 SGDLS, CDR2 YYNGEE. The CDR3 extends over 15 amino acids. Trimming pared 1 base from V and 0 bases from J, leaving 8 bases between. The CDR3 sequence is CASSVMESSGNTIYF. DNA for the CDR3: TGTGCCAGCAGCGTAATGGAAAGCTCTGGAAACACCATATATTTT.

This clonotype was recorded many times. The V and J genes are TRBV2 and TRBJ2-4; 9 bases line up with TRBD1. This CDR3 contains 15 residues. The V and J ends lost 6 bases and 4 bases, in that order; junction bases with no gene match: 7. Germline CDR1 and CDR2: SNHLY and FYNNEI. DNA of the CDR3: TGTGCCAGCAGCGGAACCGGGACAGGGAAAAACATTCAGTACTTC. Its protein product is CASSGTGTGKNIQYF.

This sequence joins TRBV9 and TRBJ2-5; perhaps D is TRBD1 or TRBD2 (5 bases each). Trimming pared 4 bases from V and 3 bases from J, leaving 19 bases between. The CDR3 contains 16 residues. Germline V gives CDR1 SGDLS, CDR2 YYNGEE. The CDR3 protein is CASSPGAATPEETQYF. Here the CDR3 DNA reads TGTGCCAGCAGCCCCGGGGCGGCCACACCCGAAGAGACCCAGTACTTC.

The chain employs TRBV19 and TRBJ2-7, with D hard to call. Germline values: CDR1 LNHDA, CDR2 SQIVND (reference sequence). CDR3 length: 11 amino acids. V lost 4 bases, J lost 6 bases, and 7 bases lay in between. The DNA of the CDR3 is TGTGCCAGTAGTACGGTCGGCGAGCAGTACTTC. As protein: CASSTVGEQYF.

The chain links TRBV5-1 to TRBJ2-2; tentatively, D is TRBD1 (5 bases). The V gene's germline CDR1 is SGHRS and CDR2 YFSETQ. The CDR3 is 14 amino acids. V was shortened by 0 bases and J by 5 bases, with 8 bases between the two germline ends. Here the CDR3 DNA reads TGCGCCAGCAGCTTGGCTGGGGCTACCGGGGAGCTGTTTTTT. It encodes CASSLAGATGELFF.

The genes are TRBV10-3 and TRBJ2-1; D is tentatively TRBD1 or TRBD2 (6 bases each). The CDR3 is 19 residues long. The germline V gene encodes CDR1 ENHRY and CDR2 SYGVKD. Trimming cost V 4 bases and J 0 bases, with 22 bases left between them. CDR3 in amino acids: CAISGEGGRRVSSYNEQFF. Here the CDR3 DNA reads TGTGCCATCAGTGGAGAAGGGGGGCGAAGGGTGAGCTCCTACAATGAGCAGTTCTTC.